This TCR beta chain was recovered during a study of OX40 agonist ivuxolimab in advanced cancers. On the study more broadly: An agonistic anti-OX40 (CD134) antibody, ivuxolimab, was used to treat the patients. Eligibility rules accepted prior anti-PD-1, anti-PD-L1 or anti-CTLA-4 therapy, and around 43% had some. Study findings and constraints: Fewer expanded clones were found on average in CD4+ than in CD8+ T cells.

A remark on this clone: The antigen is unknown.

Libraries were prepared by immunoSEQ multiplex PCR; TCRdb keeps only in-frame clonotypes and omits some of them. Of tens of thousands of clones in the sample, 87% are singletons; the top ten hold 10%. CDR1 and CDR2 (germline): LNHDA, SQIVND (reference sequence). This CDR3 comprises 13 residues. Trimming removed 3 bases at V and 3 bases at J, with 9 bases between. This material consisted of CD4+ or CD8+ T cells sorted from blood, taken in a trial of the OX40 agonist ivuxolimab. This chain connects TRBV19 to TRBJ2-7; a weak D match, TRBD2 (6 bases). The source of this sequence is an adult with an advanced solid tumor such as melanoma, head and neck, liver or kidney cancer. CDR3 bases: TGTGCCAGTAGTATTACGGGAGACTACGAGCAGTACTTC. It is translated as CASSITGDYEQYF.